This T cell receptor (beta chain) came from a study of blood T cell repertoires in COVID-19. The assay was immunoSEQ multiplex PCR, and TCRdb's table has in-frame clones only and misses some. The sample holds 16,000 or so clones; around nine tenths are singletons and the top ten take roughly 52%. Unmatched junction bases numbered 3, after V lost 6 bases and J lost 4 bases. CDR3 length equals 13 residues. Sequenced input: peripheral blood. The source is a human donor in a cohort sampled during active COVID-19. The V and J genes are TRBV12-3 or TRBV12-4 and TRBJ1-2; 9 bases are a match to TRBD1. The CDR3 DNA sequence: TGTGCCAGCAGCCTGGGACAGGGCTATGGCTACACCTTC. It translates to CASSLGQGYGYTF.